This T cell receptor beta chain was captured by sequencing in a study of cytomegalovirus exposure and HLA in healthy donors. Study-wide results and limits: Cytomegalovirus-associated TCR beta chains were listed, numbering some 180.

The CDR3 has 15 amino acids. Germline CDR1 SGDLS, CDR2 YYNGEE. The V and J ends lost 2 bases and 2 bases, in that order; junction bases with no gene match: 4. Method: immunoSEQ multiplex PCR; TCRdb's copy keeps in-frame clones and lacks some. This table holds tens of thousands of clones, roughly 90% found once. Separate from the roughly 720-subject first cohort, the 120-subject validation cohort was the one that the donors belonged to. This clone was counted a single time. Its target is not known. The chain links TRBV9 to TRBJ2-7, with 10 bases fitting TRBD2. The specimen was PBMCs. This clonotype was sampled from a woman between 18 and 30 years old in good health and CMV-seronegative. CDR3 loop: CASSVSSGGAYEQYF. The CDR3 region has the DNA TGTGCCAGCAGCGTCTCTAGCGGGGGAGCCTACGAGCAGTACTTC.